The rows below give T cell receptor beta chains drawn from one sample of a study of response to subunit inactivated influenza vaccine. TCRdb recomputed calls from the RT-PCR reads with MiXCR, one row per CDR3 protein. The sample consists of 500,000 to 600,000 distinct CDR3 sequences, roughly 10% of them appearing once. These data also featured in a second study, about T cells expressing NK-cell markers.

The sample consisted of PBMCs from blood, taken on the day of vaccination. Receptors originate from a middle-aged man who received an inactivated influenza vaccine. Both conserved end residues are part of each CDR3.

TRBJ2-1	TRBV7-8	CASSLGSAGGSSYNEQFF
TRBJ2-1	TRBV12-3/TRBV12-4	CASSRLEYNEQFF
TRBJ2-4	TRBV5-1	CASSLETPGVRYHF
TRBJ1-3	TRBV9	CASSVEGWTPPSHGNTIYF
TRBJ2-2	TRBV12-3/TRBV12-4	CASSPDSGLGELFF
TRBJ2-7	TRBV5-5	CASSTGPHTSYEQYF
TRBJ1-3	TRBV20-1	CSASRDSGNTIYF
TRBJ1-1	TRBV29-1	CSVLPRLGGTEAFF
TRBJ2-5	TRBV7-9	CASSLRGLLEETQYF
TRBJ2-7	TRBV7-2	CASSLGLFSFYEQYF
TRBJ2-7	TRBV7-9	CASGRGAYEQYF
TRBJ2-7	TRBV5-1	CASSLGEVAEQYF
TRBJ2-4	TRBV27	CASGMSDRHKNIQYF
TRBJ2-7	TRBV20-1	CSARNLAGGAYEQYF
TRBJ2-2	TRBV29-1	CSVEDDRGGPGELFF
TRBJ2-5	TRBV5-1	CASSRSDHTSGITQETQYF
TRBJ2-3	TRBV20-1	CSVSLAVSTDTQYF
TRBJ2-3	TRBV12-3/TRBV12-4	CASRGTVDTDTQYF
TRBJ2-3	TRBV20-1	CSVVGPQYQYF
TRBJ2-1	TRBV5-5	CASSMDGGSYNEQFF
TRBJ2-6	TRBV5-1	CASSFGSGVTSGANVLTF
TRBJ1-4	TRBV5-1	CASSGGRTGELFF
TRBJ1-5	TRBV28	CASSLGAYNQPQHF
TRBJ2-3	TRBV27	CASSSLGQNGWEQYF
TRBJ2-7	TRBV5-1	CASSFGVSTYEQYF
TRBJ2-1	TRBV15	CATSSLSLAGFNEQFF
TRBJ2-1	TRBV2	CASRVRYSGYNEQFF
TRBJ1-1	TRBV10-1	CASTPGTGTTEAFF
TRBJ2-7	TRBV4-3	CASSQDFFGGPKEQYF
TRBJ2-7	TRBV6-2/TRBV6-3	CASRNGASSYEQYF
TRBJ1-2	TRBV20-1	CSARTGDDGYTF
TRBJ1-5	TRBV3-1	CASSQDLVQPQHF
TRBJ2-1	TRBV18	CATMSGRVNEQFF
TRBJ2-3	TRBV4-3	CASSQVRSVTDTQYF
TRBJ2-5	TRBV12-3/TRBV12-4	CASSGTGYQETQYF
TRBJ2-2	TRBV2	CASSGQYSNTGELFF
TRBJ2-1	TRBV9	CASSASPRLAGSSYNEQFF
TRBJ2-7	TRBV29-1	CSTLGTGYEQYF
TRBJ1-1	TRBV2	CASSVQGYTEAFF
TRBJ2-3	TRBV5-1	CASSPNTQALTDTQYF
TRBJ2-5	TRBV7-8	CASSLARGGETQYF
TRBJ2-1	TRBV18	CASSRANLAGAGHEQFF
TRBJ2-2	TRBV10-2	CASVVGLAGGNTGELFF
TRBJ2-1	TRBV29-1	CSVDFAGYNEQFF
TRBJ1-1	TRBV30	CAWSVYGLNTEAFF
TRBJ2-2	TRBV5-1	CASSLFLLAGQTGELFF
TRBJ2-3	TRBV5-4	CASSHKREGPTDTQYF
TRBJ1-4	TRBV15	CATSSGGTDEKLFF
TRBJ2-7	TRBV11-1	CASSFQGRAYEQYF
TRBJ1-1	TRBV27	CASRPTRNTEAFF
TRBJ2-5	TRBV2	CASSGDRYQETQYF
TRBJ2-2	TRBV11-2	CASRLGAMNTGELFF